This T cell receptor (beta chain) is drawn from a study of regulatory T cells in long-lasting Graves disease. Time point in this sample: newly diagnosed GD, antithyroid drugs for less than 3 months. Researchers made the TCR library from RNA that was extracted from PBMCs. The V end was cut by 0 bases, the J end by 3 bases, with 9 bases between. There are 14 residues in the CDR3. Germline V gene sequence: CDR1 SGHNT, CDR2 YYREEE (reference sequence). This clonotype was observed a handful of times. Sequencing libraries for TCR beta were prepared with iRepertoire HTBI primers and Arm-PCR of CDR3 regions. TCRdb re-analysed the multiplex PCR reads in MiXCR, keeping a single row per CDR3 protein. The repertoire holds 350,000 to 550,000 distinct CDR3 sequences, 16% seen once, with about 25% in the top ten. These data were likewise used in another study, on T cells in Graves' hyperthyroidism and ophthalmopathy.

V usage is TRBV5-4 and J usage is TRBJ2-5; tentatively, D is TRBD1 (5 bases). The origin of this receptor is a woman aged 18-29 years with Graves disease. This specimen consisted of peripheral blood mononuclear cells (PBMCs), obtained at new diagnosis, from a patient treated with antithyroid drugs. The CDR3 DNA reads TGTGCCAGCAGCTTGGCAACAGGCAAAGAGACCCAGTACTTC. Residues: CASSLATGKETQYF.